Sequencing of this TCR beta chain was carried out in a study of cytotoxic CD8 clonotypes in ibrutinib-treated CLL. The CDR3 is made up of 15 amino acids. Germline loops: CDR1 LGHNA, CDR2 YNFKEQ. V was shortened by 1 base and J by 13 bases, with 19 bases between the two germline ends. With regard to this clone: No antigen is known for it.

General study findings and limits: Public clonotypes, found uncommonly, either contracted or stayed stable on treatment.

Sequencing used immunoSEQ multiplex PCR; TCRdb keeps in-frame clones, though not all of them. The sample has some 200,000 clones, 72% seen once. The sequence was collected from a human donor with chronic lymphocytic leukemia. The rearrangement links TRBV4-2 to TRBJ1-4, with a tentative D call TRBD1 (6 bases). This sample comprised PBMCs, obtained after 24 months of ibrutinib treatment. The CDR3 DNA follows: TGTGCCAGCAGCCAAGCCTCGACAGGCCTTCTGAGACTGTTTTTT. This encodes CASSQASTGLLRLFF.